This T cell receptor (beta chain) was sequenced in a study of T cells in Graves' hyperthyroidism and ophthalmopathy. Study-wide context: The blood sample was taken at first diagnosis, before treatment began. Regarding the study as a whole: Most thyroid clonotypes with frequency above 0.001 were detected in blood.

The germline V gene encodes CDR1 SGDLS and CDR2 YYNGEE. The CDR3 loop spans 16 amino acids. Trimming took 0 bases from V and 0 from J, leaving 9 bases between them. In this sample, this clonotype turned up a few times. Its matching antigen is unknown. RNA transcripts served as the template for amplifying TCR beta CDR3 regions. First-round RT-PCR with HTBI primers amplified the TCR CDR3 region. MiXCR was run by TCRdb on the multiplex PCR reads, yielding one entry per CDR3 protein. The sample has 500,000 to 650,000 distinct CDR3 sequences; about 14% are singletons. What was sequenced was blood. V is TRBV9 and J is TRBJ2-2, with no clear D. The TCR was taken from a woman aged 45-65 years with Graves' ophthalmopathy. The CDR3 region is CASSVVLGANTGELFF. The DNA for the CDR3 is TGTGCCAGCAGCGTAGTTCTCGGCGCGAACACCGGGGAGCTGTTTTTT. The entire variable domain, with the rest obtained from reference TRBV9 and TRBJ2-2, is as follows: DSGVTQTPKHLITATGQRVTLRCSPRSGDLSVYWYQQSLDQGLQFLIQYYNGEERAKGNILERFSAQQFPDLHSELNLSSLELGDSALYFCASSVVLGANTGELFFGEGSRLTVL.